These 20 T cell receptor beta chains were all obtained from the same sample, sequenced in a study of neurological immune-mediated disorders. TCRdb re-derived calls from the 5' RACE reads in MiXCR, one entry per CDR3 protein. The sample has roughly 25,000 distinct CDR3 sequences; 2% to 2.5% are singletons. The sample comprised PBMCs. The receptors were gathered from a woman aged 45 to 65 with multiple sclerosis.

This clonotype was counted at least ten times. The chain is built from TRBV5-1 and TRBJ1-1; 7 bases agree with TRBD1. CDR1 is SGHRS, CDR2 YFSETQ, per germline. The CDR3 covers 13 residues. The V and J ends lost 7 bases and 5 bases, in that order; junction bases with no gene match: 8. For the CDR3, the DNA is TGCGCCAGCGGCAGGGGGTATGGGACTGAAGCTTTCTTT. Translation gives CASGRGYGTEAFF.

At least ten counts were recorded for this clonotype. The gene calls are TRBV27 and TRBJ2-3, with 13 nucleotides matching TRBD2. The CDR3 consists of 14 residues. J lost 10 bases, V lost 5 bases, and 6 bases had no gene match. Germline CDR1 and CDR2: MNHEY and SMNVEV (reference sequence). CDR3 nucleotide sequence: TGTGCCAGCAGTGCGGGACTAGCGGGGACGGCGCAGTATTTT. It encodes CASSAGLAGTAQYF.

This clonotype has at least ten counts. The chain has TRBV29-1 and TRBJ2-7; D may be TRBD1 or TRBD2 (6 bases each). CDR3 length equals 11 residues. Germline V gene sequence: CDR1 SQVTM, CDR2 ANQGSEA. Trimming cost V 7 bases and J 3 bases, with 10 bases left between them. CDR3 sequence (DNA): TGCAGCGCCGGAGGGGGCTACGAGCAGTACTTC. It yields the protein CSAGGGYEQYF.

This clonotype came up many times. The CDR3 region has the DNA TGTGCCATCAGTGGGGGACTAGCGGGCAACGAGCAGTACTTC. The encoded protein is CAISGGLAGNEQYF. The rearrangement uses TRBV10-3 and TRBJ2-7, with TRBD2 matching 12 bases. The V and J ends lost 4 bases and 5 bases, in that order; junction bases with no gene match: 3. This CDR3 is built from 14 residues. In germline, CDR1 is ENHRY, CDR2 SYGVKD.

This clonotype was picked up many times. V is TRBV5-1 and J is TRBJ1-1; D ambiguous. The CDR3 spans 13 residues. Germline CDR1 is SGHRS and CDR2 is YFSETQ. Trimming took off 0 bases at V and 5 bases at J, with 8 bases between the two ends. The CDR3 sequence is CASSLEGLTEAFF. The CDR3 region has the DNA TGCGCCAGCAGCTTGGAAGGGCTAACTGAAGCTTTCTTT.

This clonotype was detected ten times or more. A much larger clone differs by one base, so this may be a read error. The V and J genes are TRBV20-1 and TRBJ2-7, with TRBD2 matching 11 bases. The CDR3 is 15 residues long. Germline V lookup: CDR1 DFQATT, CDR2 SNEGSKA (reference sequence). Unmatched junction bases numbered 14, after V lost 6 bases and J lost 7 bases. The DNA for the CDR3 is TGCAGTGCAATACGACCGGGACTAGCGGCTTTAGAGCAGTACTTC. This encodes CSAIRPGLAALEQYF.

This clonotype has ten or more counts. The chain couples TRBV5-1 to TRBJ2-2; 8 bases align to TRBD1. The CDR3 is 14 residues long. CDR1 SGHRS and CDR2 YFSETQ come from the germline V gene. Trimming at V came to 4 bases and at J to 1 base, leaving 0 bases not matched to a gene. CDR3: CASSGTGNTGELFF. The CDR3 DNA reads as TGCGCCAGCAGCGGGACAGGGAACACCGGGGAGCTGTTTTTT.

This clonotype was recorded a few times. CDR3 loop: CASSYGAGGYF. The DNA of the CDR3 is TGTGCCAGCAGCTACGGGGCAGGGGGATACTTC. The chain joins TRBV5-8 to TRBJ2-5; the match to TRBD1 covers 7 bases. CDR3 length: 11 residues. From germline, CDR1 is SGHTS and CDR2 YDEGEE. Trimming removed 3 bases from V and 14 bases from J; junction bases left unmatched: 7.

This clonotype was picked up many times. This sequence joins TRBV12-3 or TRBV12-4 and TRBJ1-2; the match to TRBD1 covers 9 bases. The length of the CDR3 is 13 residues. V dropped 5 bases and J dropped 7; count of bases not matched to a gene: 5. CDR3 nucleotides: TGTGCCAGCAGTCCCGGGACAGGGTCTGGCTACACCTTC. Protein: CASSPGTGSGYTF.

This clonotype was seen many times. J is TRBJ1-2 and V is TRBV12-3 or TRBV12-4; 8 bases line up with TRBD1. With V trimmed by 4 bases and J by 6 bases, 13 bases remained unmatched. The CDR3 has 16 amino acids. The CDR3 DNA reads TGTGCCAGCAGTTCCCCCGGGACAGGTGGATTCGATGGCTACACCTTC. It specifies CASSSPGTGGFDGYTF.

This clonotype has a count of ten or more. This chain connects TRBV5-1 to TRBJ1-1; unclear D gene. Germline CDR1 and CDR2: SGHRS and YFSETQ. CDR3 size: 14 residues. V was trimmed by 0 bases and J by 4 bases, leaving 10 bases between them. CDR3 loop: CASSLDPGSTEAFF. CDR3 sequence (DNA): TGCGCCAGCAGCTTGGATCCGGGGTCCACTGAAGCTTTCTTT.

The gene calls are TRBV6-1 and TRBJ1-4; 9 bases agree with TRBD1. Germline CDR1 MNHNS, CDR2 SASEGT. This CDR3 comprises 15 residues. Trimming removed 6 bases from V and 8 bases from J; junction bases left unmatched: 10. CDR3 DNA sequence: TGTGCCAGCAGCCGATACGGACAGGGGCGAGAAAAACTGTTTTTT. This translates into CASSRYGQGREKLFF.

The sample holds many counts of this clonotype. The rearrangement links TRBV12-3 or TRBV12-4 to TRBJ1-1; no definite D call. The CDR3 totals 14 residues. Trimming stripped 5 bases from V and 0 bases from J, with 10 bases between. This chain's CDR3 is CASSPPNLNTEAFF. The CDR3 DNA reads as TGTGCCAGCAGTCCTCCCAACTTGAACACTGAAGCTTTCTTT.

This clonotype is judged medium-sized. The rearrangement uses TRBV5-1 and TRBJ1-1, with no clear D. V was trimmed by 4 bases and J by 1 base, leaving 8 bases between them. The germline CDR1 and CDR2 sequences are SGHRS and YFSETQ. The CDR3 spans 13 residues. CDR3 coding DNA: TGCGCCAGCAGCCACAAGGGGAACACTGAAGCTTTCTTT. This sequence encodes CASSHKGNTEAFF.

This clonotype has ten or more counts. The rearrangement joins TRBV5-1 to TRBJ1-4, with D possibly matching TRBD1 (5 bases). The V and J ends lost 2 bases and 5 bases respectively, with 13 bases between them. Germline V gene data show CDR1 as SGHRS and CDR2 as YFSETQ. The CDR3 is 15 amino acids. The CDR3 here is CASSFSRGQNEKLFF. The CDR3 coding sequence is TGCGCCAGCAGCTTTTCGAGGGGCCAGAATGAAAAACTGTTTTTT.

This clonotype was seen many times. The chain is built from TRBV12-3 or TRBV12-4 and TRBJ2-5; 11 bases are a match to TRBD1. CDR3 length: 14 residues. V gave up 7 bases and J gave up 4 bases; unmatched junction bases: 5. The CDR3 nucleotides read TGTGCCAGCACTATGGACAGGGGGCGAGAGACCCAGTACTTC. As protein: CASTMDRGRETQYF.

This clonotype was observed a handful of times. The chain couples TRBV10-3 to TRBJ1-1, with D possibly being TRBD1 (6 bases). Per germline, CDR1 ENHRY and CDR2 SYGVKD. The CDR3 sequence is 12 residues long. The V end lost 4 bases, the J end lost 5 bases, and 8 bases lay between the germline ends. The CDR3 here is CAISGGRTEAFF. The DNA for the CDR3 is TGTGCCATCAGTGGGGGGCGGACTGAAGCTTTCTTT.

The V call is TRBV12-3 or TRBV12-4, the J call TRBJ2-7, with D hard to call. This CDR3 contains 14 residues. With 3 bases removed from V and 2 bases from J, the gap between germline ends came to 11 bases. CDR3 nucleotide sequence: TGTGCCAGCAGTTTGGGTAGGACGACCTACGAGCAGTACTTC. Its protein product is CASSLGRTTYEQYF.

This clonotype was recorded at least ten times. This chain uses TRBV5-1 with TRBJ2-7, with TRBD1 matching 10 bases. Losses at the gene ends were 4 bases for V and 2 bases for J; bases not matched to a gene: 3. Germline V lookup: CDR1 SGHRS, CDR2 YFSETQ. This CDR3 has 14 residues. The CDR3 here is CASSPGQGAYEQYF. The CDR3 region has the DNA TGCGCCAGCAGCCCCGGACAGGGGGCCTACGAGCAGTACTTC.

This clonotype was seen ten or more times. V usage is TRBV20-1 and J usage is TRBJ2-5, with 8 bases matching TRBD2. The germline V gene encodes CDR1 DFQATT and CDR2 SNEGSKA (reference sequence). The V gene end was trimmed by 0 bases and the J gene end by 4 bases; junction bases not matched to a gene: 7. The CDR3 consists of 15 residues. CDR3 in DNA: TGCAGTGCTAGAGACGGTAGCGGGACGCGAGAGACCCAGTACTTC. It specifies CSARDGSGTRETQYF.